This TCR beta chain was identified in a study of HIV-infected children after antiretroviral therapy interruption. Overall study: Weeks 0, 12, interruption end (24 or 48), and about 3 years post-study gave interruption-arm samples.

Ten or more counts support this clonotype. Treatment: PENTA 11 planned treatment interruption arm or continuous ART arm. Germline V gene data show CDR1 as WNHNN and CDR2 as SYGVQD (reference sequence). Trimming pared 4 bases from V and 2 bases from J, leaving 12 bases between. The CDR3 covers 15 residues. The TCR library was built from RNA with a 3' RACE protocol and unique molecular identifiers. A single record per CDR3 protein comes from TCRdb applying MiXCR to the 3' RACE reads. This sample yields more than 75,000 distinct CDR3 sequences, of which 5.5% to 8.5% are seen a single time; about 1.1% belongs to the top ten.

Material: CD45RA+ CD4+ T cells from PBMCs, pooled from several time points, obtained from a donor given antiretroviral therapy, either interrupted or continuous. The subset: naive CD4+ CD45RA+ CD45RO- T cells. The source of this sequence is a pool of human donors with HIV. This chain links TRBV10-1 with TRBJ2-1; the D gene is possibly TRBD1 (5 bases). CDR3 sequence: CASSAKGITYNEQFF. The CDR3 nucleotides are TGCGCCAGCAGTGCTAAGGGGATCACCTACAATGAGCAGTTCTTC.